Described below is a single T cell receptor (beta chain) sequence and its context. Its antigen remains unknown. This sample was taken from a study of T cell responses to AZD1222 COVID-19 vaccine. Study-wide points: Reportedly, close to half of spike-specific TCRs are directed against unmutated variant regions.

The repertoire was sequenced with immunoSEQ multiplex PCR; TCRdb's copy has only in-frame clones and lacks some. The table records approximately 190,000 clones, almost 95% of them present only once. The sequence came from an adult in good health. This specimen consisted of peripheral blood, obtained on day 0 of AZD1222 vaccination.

The CDR3 protein is CASSSAGQGAEVPAFF. Here the CDR3 DNA reads TGTGCCAGCAGTTCGGCAGGACAGGGGGCTGAGGTCCCAGCTTTCTTT. This sequence joins TRBV28 and TRBJ1-1, with 11 positions matching TRBD1. Trimming removed 4 bases from V and 10 bases from J; junction bases left unmatched: 14. Germline V gene data show CDR1 as MDHEN and CDR2 as SYDVKM. This CDR3 is 16 amino acids long.